The clone carrying this T cell receptor (beta chain) is a singleton in its sample. Its antigen is unknown. The V segment lost 10 bases and the J segment 3 bases; nucleotides outside the gene matches: 14. The CDR3 runs to 15 residues. Germline CDR1 is SGHNT and CDR2 is YYREEE (reference sequence). This sample is part of a study of cytomegalovirus exposure and HLA in healthy donors. The PCR made use of 60 Vbeta and 13 Jbeta primers. Assay used: immunoSEQ multiplex PCR; TCRdb lists only in-frame clones, some missing. The sample yields about 92,000 clones, over 70% seen once. Study outcomes and limitations: When analyzed later, a missense DCLRE1C variant was found to be linked to TCR beta V- and J-gene trimming. Per published reports, the classifier diagnosed cytomegalovirus status with high specificity and sensitivity.

Material: PBMCs. The J gene is TRBJ2-3, the V gene TRBV5-4; 7 bases line up with TRBD2. This clonotype was sampled from a girl aged 2 to 10 in good health and CMV-seropositive. CDR3 sequence: CALHPLAESTDTQYF. CDR3 in DNA: TGTGCCCTCCACCCCCTAGCGGAATCGACAGATACGCAGTATTTT.